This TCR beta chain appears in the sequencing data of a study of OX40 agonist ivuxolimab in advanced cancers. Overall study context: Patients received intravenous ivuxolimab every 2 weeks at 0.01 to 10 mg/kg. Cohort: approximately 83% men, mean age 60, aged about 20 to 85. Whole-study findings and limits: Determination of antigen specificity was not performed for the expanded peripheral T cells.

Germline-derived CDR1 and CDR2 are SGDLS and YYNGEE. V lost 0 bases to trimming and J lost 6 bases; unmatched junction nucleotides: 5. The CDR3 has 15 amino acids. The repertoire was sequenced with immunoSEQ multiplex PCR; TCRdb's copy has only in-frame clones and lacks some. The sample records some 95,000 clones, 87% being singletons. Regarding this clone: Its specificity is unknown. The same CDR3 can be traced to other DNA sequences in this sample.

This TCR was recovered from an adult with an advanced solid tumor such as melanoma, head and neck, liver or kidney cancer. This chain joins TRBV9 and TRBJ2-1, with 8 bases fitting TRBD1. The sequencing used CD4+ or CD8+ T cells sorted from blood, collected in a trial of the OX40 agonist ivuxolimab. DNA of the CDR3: TGTGCCAGCAGCGTAGGCTGGACAGGGATCAATGAGCAGTTCTTC. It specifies CASSVGWTGINEQFF.